There are many counts of the clone carrying this TCR beta chain. These data originate in a study of T-cell reconstitution after alpha-beta-depleted transplantation in children. The germline V and J ends were trimmed by 4 bases and 7 bases, with 11 bases remaining between them. The germline gives CDR1 SGDLS, CDR2 YYNGEE. This CDR3 is 12 amino acids long. During its preparation, the TCRbeta library received unique molecular identifiers. A single record per CDR3 protein comes from TCRdb applying MiXCR to the PCR reads. Of about 600,000 distinct CDR3 sequences listed, 20% to 25% were seen once; the top ten hold roughly 14%.

This chain links TRBV9 with TRBJ1-2; D possibly corresponds to TRBD1 (5 bases). This specimen consisted of PBMCs, mostly from graft donor cells, obtained 360 days after TCRalphabeta/CD19-depleted stem cell transplant. This TCR was recovered from a boy under two years old who had a stem cell transplant for acute myeloid leukemia, so the T cells may come from the graft donor. The CDR3 DNA sequence: TGTGCCAGCAGCCCGGGACTAGCTGGCTACACCTTC. It codes for CASSPGLAGYTF.